These 18 T cell receptor beta chains originate from one sample sequenced in a study of T cells in women clearing cervical HPV infection. Some clones are missing from TCRdb's copy, which holds only in-frame ones; the method was immunoSEQ multiplex PCR. The table lists about 20,000 clones, with 3.3% in the top ten. Sequenced input: blood buffy coat. These receptors were collected from a woman aged 18 to 75 with a cervical HPV16 infection that either progressed to CIN3+ or cleared (not recorded which).

Comment on this clone: The CDR3 extends 3 residues past the end of the read, so its final part is completed from the germline J gene. The chain links TRBV19 to TRBJ2-5; 7 nucleotides match TRBD2. J gave up 1 base and V 4 bases, and 3 bases lay outside the gene matches. This CDR3 contains 14 residues. Germline V CDR1 and CDR2: LNHDA, SQIVND (reference sequence). This chain's CDR3 is CASSTGGFQETQYF. CDR3 DNA, as far as it was read: TGTGCCAGTAGTACGGGGGGTTTCCAAGAGACC.

About this clone: The read stops 3 residues short of the end of the CDR3; the missing end is completed from the germline J gene. V usage is TRBV11-2 and J usage is TRBJ2-5; TRBD1 matches at 9 bases. Germline CDR1 is SGHAT and CDR2 is FQNNGV. With 11 bases clipped from V and 3 bases from J, the junction kept 7 bases outside the gene matches. The CDR3 is made up of 13 amino acids. The sequenced part of the CDR3 DNA is TGTGCCTGCCTAAGGGACAGGGAAGAGACC. It specifies CACLRDREET. The full CDR3 is CACLRDREETQYF. Full variable domain (outside the CDR3, taken from reference TRBV11-2 and TRBJ2-5): EAGVAQSPRYKIIEKRQSVAFWCNPISGHATLYWYQQILGQGPKLLIQFQNNGVVDDSQLPKDRFSAERLKGVDSTLKIQPAKLEDSAVYLCACLRDREETQYFGPGTRLLVL.

A word on this clone: The read terminates 3 residues ahead of where the CDR3 ends, so the germline J gene completes it. V is TRBV7-2 and J is TRBJ2-5; D is ambiguous. CDR1 is SGHTA and CDR2 is FQGNSA in the germline V gene. The CDR3 is 12 residues long. The V end lost 3 bases, the J end lost 5 bases, and 7 bases lay between the germline ends. CDR3 DNA, as far as it was read: TGTGCCAGCAGCTTTTTTATTGAGACC. The encoded protein is CASSFFIET. The full CDR3 protein reads CASSFFIETQYF.

On this clone: Read coverage stops 3 residues before the CDR3 terminus; the germline J gene supplies the remainder. This rearrangement joins TRBV2 to TRBJ2-1; 7 bases are a match to TRBD1. There are 13 residues in the CDR3. Germline CDR1 SNHLY, CDR2 FYNNEI. The ends lost 9 bases at V and 2 bases at J; junction bases unmatched: 4. The CDR3 protein is CASRTGTYNEQFF. The CDR3 DNA, read in part, is TGTGCCAGTCGGACAGGAACCTACAATGAG.

A note on this clone: The CDR3 extends 3 residues past the end of the read, so its final part is completed from the germline J gene. The chain recombines TRBV27 with TRBJ1-1, with TRBD1 identical over 7 bases. Trimming at V came to 5 bases and at J to 1 base, leaving 4 bases not matched to a gene. Germline CDR1 reads MNHEY; CDR2 reads SMNVEV (reference sequence). The CDR3 loop spans 14 amino acids. CDR3 bases read: TGTGCCAGCAGTGTACACAGGGGGAACACTGAA. The encoded protein is CASSVHRGNTE. The full CDR3 protein reads CASSVHRGNTEAFF.

As regards this clone: The CDR3 is cut off 3 residues early in the read; its end comes from the germline J gene. J is TRBJ2-1 and V is TRBV19, with a tentative D call TRBD1 (6 bases). The germline V gene encodes CDR1 LNHDA and CDR2 SQIVND (reference sequence). Trimming left V 5 bases short and J 0 bases short, with 11 bases between. The CDR3 extends over 15 amino acids. CDR3 DNA (partial): TGTGCCAGTAGTGTAACAGGGAGCTCCTACAATGAG. It encodes CASSVTGSSYNE. The whole CDR3 sequence is CASSVTGSSYNEQFF. Full variable domain (rest looked up from reference TRBV19 and TRBJ2-1): DGGITQSPKYLFRKEGQNVTLSCEQNLNHDAMYWYRQDPGQGLRLIYYSQIVNDFQKGDIAEGYSVSREKKESFPLTVTSAQKNPTAFYLCASSVTGSSYNEQFFGPGTRLTVL.

Comment on this clone: The CDR3 goes on 3 residues after the read ends, and that part is filled in from the germline J gene. V is TRBV5-1 and J is TRBJ2-7; 7 bases align to TRBD2. V shed 4 bases, J shed 5 bases, and the junction held 9 bases outside the gene matches. This CDR3 is 14 amino acids long. CDR1 and CDR2 from the germline V gene are SGHRS and YFSETQ. Partial CDR3 DNA: TGCGCCAGCAGCCTCGGGGGGAGTCTCCACGAG. Residues: CASSLGGSLHE. The entire CDR3 reads CASSLGGSLHEQYF.

A remark on this clone: The CDR3 end lies 3 residues beyond the end of the read and is filled in from the germline J gene. The J gene is TRBJ2-7, the V gene TRBV20-1; D gene unclear. The CDR3 consists of 11 residues. Per the germline V gene, CDR1 is DFQATT and CDR2 is SNEGSKA (reference sequence). Trimming left V 2 bases short and J 3 bases short, with 5 bases between. CDR3 sequence: CSARNSYEQYF. The sequenced CDR3 bases are TGCAGTGCTAGAAACAGCTACGAG.

Note on this clone: The read ends 3 residues shy of where the CDR3 ends; the end is completed using the germline J gene. The chain combines TRBV28 with TRBJ2-5, with a tentative D call TRBD1 (6 bases). V lost 6 bases to trimming and J lost 7 bases, with 18 bases between them. Looked up from germline, CDR1 is MDHEN and CDR2 is SYDVKM. CDR3 length equals 14 residues. The chain's CDR3 is CASRFNRAEGTQYF. CDR3 DNA, as far as it was read: TGTGCCAGCAGGTTCAACAGGGCCGAAGGGACC.

As to this clone: The read halts 3 residues ahead of the CDR3 end, with the missing end drawn from the germline J gene. V usage is TRBV18 and J usage is TRBJ1-5, with D possibly being TRBD1 (5 bases). Germline V CDR1 and CDR2: KGHSH, LQKENI. Trimming removed 8 bases from V and 5 bases from J, with 13 bases in between. The CDR3 totals 13 residues. The CDR3 reads CASTKAGDQPQHF. CDR3 DNA (partial): TGTGCCAGCACCAAGGCGGGGGATCAGCCC.

CDR3 DNA (partial): TGTGCCAGCGCGGGTTCCCAAGAGACC. Translated, it gives CASAGSQET. The full-length CDR3 reads as CASAGSQETQYF. V gene TRBV2 combines with J gene TRBJ2-5; maybe TRBD2 (5 bases). The read is 3 residues too short to cover the CDR3 end, so that end is filled in from the germline J gene. V lost 8 bases, J lost 1 base, and 8 bases lay in between. From germline, CDR1 is SNHLY and CDR2 FYNNEI. The CDR3 has 12 residues.

Notes on this clone: The read is 3 residues too short to cover the CDR3 end, so that end is filled in from the germline J gene. The rearrangement joins TRBV20-1 to TRBJ1-1, with a tentative D call TRBD1 (6 bases). The length of the CDR3 is 13 residues. The ends were cut back, 1 base at V and 3 bases at J, with 9 bases in the middle. CDR1 is DFQATT, CDR2 SNEGSKA, per germline (reference sequence). CDR3 loop: CSARVGADTEAFF. The DNA read from the CDR3 is TGCAGTGCTAGAGTGGGGGCGGACACTGAA.

With regard to this clone: The CDR3 end is not reached by the read, which stops 3 residues before it; the germline J gene fills it in. The J gene is TRBJ2-6, the V gene TRBV6-2 or TRBV6-3, with D tentatively TRBD2 (5 bases). Looked up from germline, CDR1 is MNHEY and CDR2 is SVGEGT. Trimming cost V 11 bases and J 1 base, with 9 bases left between them. The CDR3 covers 13 residues. This CDR3 is CAEGSSGANVLTF. The covered CDR3 bases are TGTGCCGAGGGTTCTTCTGGGGCCAACGTC.

The CDR3 loop reads CASSLNPPGQGFSYNSPLHF. The part of the CDR3 DNA that was read is TGTGCCAGCAGCTTGAATCCCCCGGGACAGGGGTTCTCCTATAATTCACCC. J is TRBJ1-6 and V is TRBV13; 10 bases are a match to TRBD1. The missing CDR3 end, 3 residues past where the read stops, is filled in from the germline J gene. Trimming removed 3 bases from V and 0 bases from J; junction bases left unmatched: 11. The CDR3 spans 20 residues. Per the germline V gene, CDR1 is PRHDT and CDR2 is FYEKMQ (reference sequence).

Regarding this clone: The read ends 3 residues before the CDR3 terminus; that terminus is restored from the germline J gene. V is TRBV10-3 and J is TRBJ1-2; no clear D. The V end lost 9 bases, the J end lost 6 bases, and 14 bases lay between the germline ends. CDR3 length equals 12 residues. Germline values: CDR1 ENHRY, CDR2 SYGVKD. The chain's CDR3 is CAMGSRRDGYTF. The sequenced part of the CDR3 DNA is TGTGCCATGGGTTCCAGGAGGGATGGC.

A remark on this clone: The CDR3 end lies 3 residues beyond the end of the read and is filled in from the germline J gene. The J gene is TRBJ2-3, the V gene TRBV5-1; 7 bases fit TRBD1. The CDR3 consists of 16 residues. CDR1 SGHRS and CDR2 YFSETQ come from the germline V gene. The junction had 10 bases not matched to a gene; V was cut back by 4 bases and J by 2 bases. The sequenced part of the CDR3 DNA is TGCGCCAGCAGCGCAACAGGGGCTACGTACACAGATACG. Translated: CASSATGATYTDT. The CDR3 in full is CASSATGATYTDTQYF.

Turning to this clone: The DNA ends 3 residues before the CDR3 does, and the rest of the CDR3 is filled in from the germline J gene. This chain joins TRBV28 and TRBJ2-7, with a possible D match to TRBD2 (5 bases). V was pared by 3 bases and J by 2 bases, with 11 bases between. There are 14 residues in the CDR3. Germline values: CDR1 MDHEN, CDR2 SYDVKM. The CDR3 is CASSFSRTPYEQYF. CDR3 DNA, as far as it was read: TGTGCCAGCAGTTTCAGTCGGACTCCCTACGAG. Variable domain in full (rest from reference TRBV28 and TRBJ2-7): DVKVTQSSRYLVKRTGEKVFLECVQDMDHENMFWYRQDPGLGLRLIYFSYDVKMKEKGDIPEGYSVSREKKERFSLILESASTNQTSMYLCASSFSRTPYEQYFGPGTRLTVT.

The CDR3 protein is CASSSGAGPLYEQYF. The sequenced CDR3 bases are TGTGCCAGCAGCTCCGGAGCGGGGCCACTCTACGAG. The chain uses TRBV7-9 and TRBJ2-7; 7 bases are shared with TRBD2. The read finishes 3 residues shy of the CDR3 end, and the germline J gene is used to complete it. V gave up 4 bases and J gave up 3 bases; unmatched junction bases: 9. Per germline, CDR1 SEHNR and CDR2 FQNEAQ (reference sequence). The CDR3 has 15 residues.